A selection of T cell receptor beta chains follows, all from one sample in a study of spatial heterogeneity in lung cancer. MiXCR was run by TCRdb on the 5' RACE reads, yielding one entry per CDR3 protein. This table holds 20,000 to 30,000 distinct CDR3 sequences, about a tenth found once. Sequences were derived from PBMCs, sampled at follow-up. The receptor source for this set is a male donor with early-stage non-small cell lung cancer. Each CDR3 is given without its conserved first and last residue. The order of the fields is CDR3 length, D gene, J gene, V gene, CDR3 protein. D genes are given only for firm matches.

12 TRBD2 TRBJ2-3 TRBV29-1 SVAVAGGPYTQY
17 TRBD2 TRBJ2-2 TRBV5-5 ASSRGASGALANTGELF
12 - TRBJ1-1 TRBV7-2 ASRKEWGDTEAF
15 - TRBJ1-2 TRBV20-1 SARDPPLGPPNYGYT
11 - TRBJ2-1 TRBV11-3 ASSLRLSNEQF
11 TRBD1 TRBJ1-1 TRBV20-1 RLQDRGNTEAF
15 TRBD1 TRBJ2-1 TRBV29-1 SVAQWKTGGPYNEQF
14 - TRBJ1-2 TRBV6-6 ASRQPQGGSNYGYT
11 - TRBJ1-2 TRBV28 ASRTGFSYGYT
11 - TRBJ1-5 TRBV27 ASSLQGFGPQH
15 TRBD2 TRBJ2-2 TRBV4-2 ASSPGLAGANTGELF
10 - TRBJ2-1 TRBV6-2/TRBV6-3 ASNGDYNEQF
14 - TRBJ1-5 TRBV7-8 ASSGARDIRHQPQH
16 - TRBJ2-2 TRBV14 ASSQVDRRGFFTGELF